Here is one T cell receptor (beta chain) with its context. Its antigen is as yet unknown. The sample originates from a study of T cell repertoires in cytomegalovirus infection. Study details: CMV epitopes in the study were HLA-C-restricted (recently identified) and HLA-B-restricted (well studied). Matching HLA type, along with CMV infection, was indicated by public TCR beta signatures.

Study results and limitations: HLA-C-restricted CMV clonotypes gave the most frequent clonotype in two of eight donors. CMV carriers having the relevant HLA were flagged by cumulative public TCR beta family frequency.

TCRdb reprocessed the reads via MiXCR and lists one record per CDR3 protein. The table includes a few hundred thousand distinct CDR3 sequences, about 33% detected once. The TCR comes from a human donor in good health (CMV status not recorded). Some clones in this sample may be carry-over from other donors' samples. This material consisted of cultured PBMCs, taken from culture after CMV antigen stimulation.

CDR3 DNA: TGTGCCAGCAGTCCTAGTGGCAGGGGAAGGGGTCAGCCCCAGCATTTT. This sequence encodes CASSPSGRGRGQPQHF. The chain has TRBV6-1 and TRBJ1-5, with a tentative D call TRBD1 (6 bases). V was pared by 5 bases and J by 6 bases, with 20 bases between. Germline-derived CDR1 and CDR2 are MNHNS and SASEGT. The CDR3 runs 16 residues.